Listed here is a single T cell receptor beta chain. The antigen is not known. TCR beta libraries were built with iRepertoire HTBI primers and Arm-PCR of CDR3 regions. TCRdb independently ran MiXCR on the multiplex PCR reads; one entry per CDR3 protein. This table has 350,000 to 450,000 distinct CDR3 sequences, roughly a fifth appearing once. The data were obtained in a study of regulatory T cells in long-lasting Graves disease. The wider study: By definition, persistent Graves' disease involved antithyroid drugs for over 5 years alongside positive TSH receptor antibodies. Study findings and constraints: Comparison showed that persistent patients shared more public clonotypes (roughly 2,700) than new patients (approximately 870).

Germline CDR1 SSHAT, CDR2 FNYEAQ (reference sequence). Trimming removed 5 bases from V and 6 bases from J, with 14 bases in between. The CDR3 sequence is 13 residues long. Time point described: persistent/refractory GD, antithyroid drugs over 5 years with positive TRAb. The TCR library used RNA extracted from PBMCs. It was American Thyroid Association guidelines that determined Graves' disease diagnosis. The sample in question was peripheral blood mononuclear cells (PBMCs), obtained when the disease was refractory, from a patient treated with antithyroid drugs. This clonotype was obtained from a female donor with Graves disease. V gene TRBV7-7 combines with J gene TRBJ2-7, with a possible D match to TRBD1 (5 bases). CDR3 sequence (DNA): TGTGCCAGCAGCCCCGGTCAAGGGGTCGAGCAGTACTTC. Amino acid sequence: CASSPGQGVEQYF.